This T cell receptor beta chain comes out of a study of shared clonotypes between healthy human individuals. CDR1 and CDR2 (germline): SGHRS, YFSETQ. CDR3 length: 13 amino acids. V was pared by 8 bases and J by 2 bases, with 11 bases between. Libraries were prepared by immunoSEQ multiplex PCR; TCRdb keeps only in-frame clonotypes and omits some of them. The sample holds about 1.1 million clones; 60% to 80% are singletons and the top ten take 0.89%. Overall study findings and caveats: What limited the represented genetic and exposure-history diversity was the small number of donors.

Regarding this clone: Its target is unknown.

The source is a man aged 18 to 30 in good health. Some clones in this sample may be carry-over from other donors' samples. The sequencing sample was made of memory CD4+ T cells from PBMCs. Subset meaning: CD45RA-negative fraction. The chain has TRBV5-1 and TRBJ1-5, with D uncertain. In DNA form, the CDR3 reads TGCGCCAGTACAGAGGATGGCAATCAGCCCCAGCATTTT. Its translation is CASTEDGNQPQHF. The full variable domain, in which reference TRBV5-1 and TRBJ1-5 provide the parts outside the CDR3, is KAGVTQTPRYLIKTRGQQVTLSCSPISGHRSVSWYQQTPGQGLQFLFEYFSETQRNKGNFPGRFSGRQFSNSRSEMNVSTLELGDSALYLCASTEDGNQPQHFGDGTRLSIL.